This T cell receptor beta chain was documented in a study of cytomegalovirus exposure and HLA in healthy donors. For the study at large: A preliminary data release comprised 80 million to 95 million unique TCRs obtained from HLA-typed donors.

Notes on the study in general: Other equally common chains were less clonally expanded than HLA-associated TCR beta chains, a later analysis showed. TCR beta chain V- and J-gene trimming was linked, in a later analysis, to a missense variant in DCLRE1C.

It was with 60 Vbeta and 13 Jbeta primers that the PCR ran. Assay used: immunoSEQ multiplex PCR; TCRdb lists only in-frame clones, some missing. The sample carries more than 150,000 clones, around 86% recorded once. This clone showed up just a few times. What it binds is unknown. Other DNA sequences in this sample translate to the same CDR3. CDR3 length: 13 amino acids. V was cut by 3 bases and J by 5 bases, with 10 bases left in between. Per germline, CDR1 LNHDA and CDR2 SQIVND (reference sequence). The rearrangement joins TRBV19 to TRBJ1-1, with D unresolved. Sequenced sample: PBMCs. The source is a man between 40 and 49 years old in good health and CMV-seropositive. The CDR3 DNA follows: TGTGCCAGTAGTATCCTCCGGGGAACTGAAGCTTTCTTT. It yields the protein CASSILRGTEAFF.